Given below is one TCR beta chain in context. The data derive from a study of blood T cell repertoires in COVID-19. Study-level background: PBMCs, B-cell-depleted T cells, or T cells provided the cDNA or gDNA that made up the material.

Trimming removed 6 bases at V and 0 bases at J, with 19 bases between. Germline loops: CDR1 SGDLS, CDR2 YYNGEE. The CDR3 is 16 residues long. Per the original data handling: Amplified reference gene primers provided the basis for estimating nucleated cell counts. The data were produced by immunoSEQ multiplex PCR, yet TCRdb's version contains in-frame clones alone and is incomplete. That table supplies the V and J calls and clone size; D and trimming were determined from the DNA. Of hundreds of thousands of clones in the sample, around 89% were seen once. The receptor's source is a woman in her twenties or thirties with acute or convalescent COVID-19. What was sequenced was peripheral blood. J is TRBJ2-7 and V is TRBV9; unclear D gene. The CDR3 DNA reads TGTGCCAGCACAGATAGACCGACACCGAGCTCCTACGAGCAGTACTTC. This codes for CASTDRPTPSSYEQYF.